The 13 T cell receptor beta chains below were found in one sample sequenced in a study of Graves' ophthalmopathy and Graves' hyperthyroidism (dated by TCRdb to the late 2010s). The sequencer listed for this sample is Illumina HiSeq 2000. For repertoire sequencing, the TCR beta CDR3 regions were amplified from RNA transcripts. The first round was an RT-PCR using HTBI primers with the Qiagen OneStep RT-PCR kit, and this first round was followed by a second-round multiplex PCR, then size selection and purification. TCRdb reprocessed the public reads (quality trimming at Q25 with fastp, clone calling with MiXCR) and kept in-frame beta chains. Every entry covers one CDR3 protein and lists the most common genes and DNA from its rows. The sample table contains over a million distinct CDR3 sequences; only one count was recorded for roughly 35% of them. Approximately 10% of the sample comes from the top ten.

Input material: peripheral blood or thyroid tissue (not recorded which). Source of these receptors: an adult man with Graves' hyperthyroidism.

This clonotype was detected many times. The rearrangement uses TRBV10-2 and TRBJ2-7; TRBD2 aligns across 11 bases. V lost 3 bases and J lost 4; bases outside the gene matches: 2. The CDR3 length is 14 residues. Germline V gene lookup returns CDR1 WSHSY and CDR2 SAAADI. CDR3 residues: CASSDLAGGYEQYF. The CDR3 region has the DNA TGCGCCAGCAGTGATCTAGCGGGGGGTTACGAGCAGTACTTC.

This clonotype was seen more than once but under ten times. This rearrangement joins TRBV27 to TRBJ2-7; 9 nucleotides align to TRBD2. Germline CDR1 reads MNHEY; CDR2 reads SMNVEV (reference sequence). The CDR3 is 15 amino acids. The V segment lost 5 bases and the J segment 3 bases; nucleotides outside the gene matches: 8. CDR3 bases: TGTGCCAGCAGTCCGCGACTAGCGGACGTCTACGAGCAGTACTTC. Translated, it gives CASSPRLADVYEQYF.

This clonotype appeared many times. The gene calls are TRBV5-8 and TRBJ1-6; no reliable D call. The germline V and J ends were trimmed by 1 base and 9 bases, with 20 bases remaining between them. Germline CDR1 and CDR2: SGHTS and YDEGEE. The CDR3 runs 17 residues. CDR3 loop: CASSLTKYGDGGSPLHF. Written as DNA, the CDR3 is TGTGCCAGCAGCTTGACGAAATACGGGGATGGCGGTTCACCCCTCCACTTT.

This clonotype was seen ten or more times. The J gene is TRBJ2-7, the V gene TRBV5-1, with D possibly TRBD1 on 6 matching bases. This CDR3 contains 14 residues. Trimming took off 4 bases at V and 0 bases at J, with 11 bases between the two ends. The germline CDR1 and CDR2 sequences are SGHRS and YFSETQ. The CDR3 spells CASSGRTDSYEQYF. Written as DNA, the CDR3 is TGCGCCAGCAGCGGCCGGACAGACTCCTACGAGCAGTACTTC.

This chain connects TRBV7-8 to TRBJ1-6; the match to TRBD1 covers 7 bases. The CDR3 is 17 amino acids. V dropped 5 bases and J dropped 7; count of bases not matched to a gene: 14. Germline assignment: CDR1 SGHVS and CDR2 FQNEAQ. CDR3 nucleotides: TGTGCCAGCAGCCCGAGACAGGGCTCGCTAAGAAATTCACCCCTCCACTTT. Its translation: CASSPRQGSLRNSPLHF.

The chain couples TRBV7-9 to TRBJ1-3, with D uncertain. The V end was cut by 5 bases, the J end by 2 bases, with 13 bases between. Germline V gene data show CDR1 as SEHNR and CDR2 as FQNEAQ (reference sequence). The CDR3 is made up of 15 amino acids. CDR3 protein: CASSLHSGTGNTIYF. CDR3 nucleotides: TGTGCCAGCAGCCTCCACTCCGGGACTGGAAACACCATATATTTT.

At least ten counts were recorded for this clonotype. This chain connects TRBV19 to TRBJ2-7; D is tentatively TRBD1 or TRBD2 (6 bases each). There are 15 residues in the CDR3. Trimming pared 4 bases from V and 3 bases from J, leaving 16 bases between. Per germline, CDR1 LNHDA and CDR2 SQIVND (reference sequence). As DNA, the CDR3 is TGTGCCAGTAGTACGGACAGTTTGGGGGGCTACGAGCAGTACTTC. Translated, it gives CASSTDSLGGYEQYF.

This clonotype was counted ten times or more. The chain recombines TRBV7-2 with TRBJ1-1; TRBD1 might be the D (6 bases). This CDR3 contains 15 residues. Germline V gene sequence: CDR1 SGHTA, CDR2 FQGNSA. The germline V and J ends were trimmed by 6 bases and 3 bases, with 17 bases remaining between them. This CDR3 reads CASRIGGAGDTEAFF. CDR3 coding DNA: TGTGCCAGCAGAATCGGGGGGGCCGGGGACACTGAAGCTTTCTTT.

At least ten counts were recorded for this clonotype. The V call is TRBV7-9, the J call TRBJ2-7; 9 bases line up with TRBD1. Trimming at V came to 10 bases and at J to 3 bases, leaving 10 bases not matched to a gene. The CDR3 length is 14 residues. Germline CDR1 and CDR2: SEHNR and FQNEAQ (reference sequence). DNA for the CDR3: TGTGCCACCTTAGCCTCGGGACAGGGCTACGAGCAGTACTTC. It is translated as CATLASGQGYEQYF.

There are a few counts of this clonotype. The chain uses TRBV5-5 and TRBJ1-5; D is unresolved. Germline V gene data show CDR1 as SGHKS and CDR2 as YYEKEE (reference sequence). Trimming removed 4 bases at V and 6 bases at J, with 14 bases between. The CDR3 covers 14 residues. The CDR3 protein is CASSLKGVGQPQHF. As DNA, the CDR3 is TGTGCCAGCAGCCTCAAGGGAGTGGGTCAGCCCCAGCATTTT.

V is TRBV7-9 and J is TRBJ2-5, with 7 bases lining up with TRBD2. Germline values: CDR1 SEHNR, CDR2 FQNEAQ (reference sequence). This CDR3 contains 13 residues. Germline trimming cut 8 bases from V and 2 bases from J; bases unmatched to any gene: 5. In DNA, the CDR3 is TGTGCCAGCGGGGAGGGGTTACAAGAGACCCAGTACTTC. Its protein product is CASGEGLQETQYF.

The table lists this clonotype with many counts. The chain joins TRBV29-1 to TRBJ2-7; TRBD2 aligns across 9 bases. The CDR3 length is 13 residues. Trimming cost V 6 bases and J 0 bases; bases outside gene matches: 3. Germline values: CDR1 SQVTM, CDR2 ANQGSEA. The CDR3 sequence is CSVRTSDSYEQYF. The CDR3 nucleotides are TGCAGCGTACGGACTAGCGACTCCTACGAGCAGTACTTC.

The chain employs TRBV9 and TRBJ2-7; 16 nucleotides line up with TRBD2. From germline, CDR1 is SGDLS and CDR2 YYNGEE. The CDR3 has 17 residues. J lost 3 bases, V lost 3 bases, and 6 bases had no gene match. This CDR3 is CASSAGTSGRGYYEQYF. CDR3 DNA sequence: TGTGCCAGCAGCGCCGGGACTAGCGGGAGGGGGTACTACGAGCAGTACTTC.